This paragraph covers one TCR beta chain sequence. The antigen is undetermined. The data belong to a study of Tregs in tolerant kidney transplant recipients. Notes on the study in general: Activated donor B cell expansion appeared to reveal the most relevant donor-specific TCRbeta repertoire. No direct test of biological reproducibility was done here.

TCRdb keeps only in-frame clones here, not all; method: immunoSEQ multiplex PCR. The data contain approximately 69,000 clones, roughly 89% of them singletons. CDR3 length: 14 amino acids. The source is a human donor who received a combined kidney and bone marrow transplant. The sequences come from CD4+ T cells from blood, collected before the transplant. J is TRBJ2-3 and V is TRBV7-5; the listed D gene, TRBD1, was not tested against the DNA. TRBV7-5 is assigned pseudogene status. The CDR3: CVRSPGQDTDTQYF. The CDR3 region has the DNA TGTGTCAGAAGCCCCGGCCAGGACACAGATACGCAGTATTTT.